The 9 T cell receptor beta chains listed next were all sequenced from one sample in a study of blood T cell repertoires in COVID-19. Sequencing used immunoSEQ multiplex PCR; TCRdb keeps in-frame clones, though not all of them. The sample consists of some 110,000 clones, around 83% of them appearing once. What was sequenced was peripheral blood. These receptors were taken from a man in his forties with acute or convalescent COVID-19.

The V and J genes are TRBV2 and TRBJ2-1, with D perhaps TRBD2 (5 bases). The CDR3 has 13 amino acids. From germline, CDR1 is SNHLY and CDR2 FYNNEI. Trimming shortened V by 7 bases and J by 10 bases, and 17 bases separated the two germline ends. The CDR3 region is CASTSRDLTEQFF. CDR3 DNA sequence: TGTGCCAGCACCTCGAGGGATCTGACCGAGCAGTTCTTC. Variable domain in full (rest from reference TRBV2 and TRBJ2-1): EPEVTQTPSHQVTQMGQEVILRCVPISNHLYFYWYRQILGQKVEFLVSFYNNEISEKSEIFDDQFSVERPDGSNFTLKIRSTKLEDSAMYFCASTSRDLTEQFFGPGTRLTVL.

This chain links TRBV6-1 with TRBJ1-3; TRBD1 aligns across 11 bases. This CDR3 comprises 16 residues. V shed 4 bases, J shed 2 bases, and the junction held 4 bases outside the gene matches. The germline CDR1 and CDR2 sequences are MNHNS and SASEGT. CDR3 in amino acids: CASSAMDRGPGNTIYF. Here the CDR3 DNA reads TGTGCCAGCAGTGCAATGGACAGGGGGCCTGGAAACACCATATATTTT.

The gene calls are TRBV28 and TRBJ2-7; 9 bases match TRBD1. With V trimmed by 5 bases and J by 1 base, 6 bases remained unmatched. CDR1 and CDR2 (germline): MDHEN, SYDVKM. The CDR3 is made up of 15 amino acids. As DNA, the CDR3 is TGTGCCAGCAGTGGACCGGGACAGGGTTCCTACGAGCAGTACTTC. Translated, it gives CASSGPGQGSYEQYF.

This chain joins TRBV18 and TRBJ2-7, with a tentative D call TRBD1 (5 bases). With 2 bases removed from V and 6 bases from J, the gap between germline ends came to 14 bases. CDR1 and CDR2 from the germline V gene are KGHSH and LQKENI. The CDR3 has 14 amino acids. The CDR3 region is CASSPIDRTGEQYF. The DNA of the CDR3 is TGTGCCAGCTCACCAATAGACAGAACAGGCGAGCAGTACTTC.

The rearrangement joins TRBV2 to TRBJ2-7; possible D gene TRBD1, 6 bases. V was clipped by 7 bases and J by 2 bases, with 21 bases between them. Germline V gene sequence: CDR1 SNHLY, CDR2 FYNNEI. The CDR3 is made up of 16 amino acids. CDR3 in amino acids: CASNSGQGPYPYEQYF. CDR3 sequence (DNA): TGTGCCAGCAATTCTGGGCAGGGGCCGTATCCCTACGAGCAGTACTTC. Complete variable domain (other parts from reference TRBV2 and TRBJ2-7): EPEVTQTPSHQVTQMGQEVILRCVPISNHLYFYWYRQILGQKVEFLVSFYNNEISEKSEIFDDQFSVERPDGSNFTLKIRSTKLEDSAMYFCASNSGQGPYPYEQYFGPGTRLTVT.

Here the CDR3 DNA reads TGTGCCAGCAGTGAAGCGTCGTCTAGCTCTGGAAACACCATATATTTT. Encoded protein: CASSEASSSSGNTIYF. The rearrangement uses TRBV6-1 and TRBJ1-3, with no clear D. In germline, CDR1 is MNHNS, CDR2 SASEGT. This CDR3 is 16 amino acids long. The germline V and J ends were trimmed by 0 bases and 0 bases, with 9 bases remaining between them.

V usage is TRBV4-1 and J usage is TRBJ2-7; 7 bases are shared with TRBD2. The V gene's germline CDR1 is MGHRA and CDR2 YSYEKL. This CDR3 contains 14 residues. J was trimmed by 4 bases and V by 3 bases; bases with no gene match: 6. CDR3 sequence: CASSQGEGAYEQYF. The CDR3 region has the DNA TGCGCCAGCAGCCAGGGGGAGGGCGCATACGAGCAGTACTTC.

The chain joins TRBV7-2 to TRBJ2-4; a possible D gene is TRBD2 (6 bases). The length of the CDR3 is 15 residues. V was pared by 3 bases and J by 7 bases, with 16 bases between. CDR1 SGHTA and CDR2 FQGNSA come from the germline V gene. The CDR3 loop reads CASSLNILRGNIQYF. The CDR3 coding sequence is TGTGCCAGCAGCTTGAACATCTTACGGGGGAACATTCAGTACTTC.

The J gene is TRBJ2-7, the V gene TRBV7-8; 9 nucleotides agree with TRBD2. The CDR3 is made up of 15 amino acids. With V trimmed by 4 bases and J by 1 base, 5 bases remained unmatched. Germline V gene lookup returns CDR1 SGHVS and CDR2 FQNEAQ. DNA for the CDR3: TGTGCCAGCAGCTCAGGAGCGGGGGGATCCTACGAGCAGTACTTC. Its translation: CASSSGAGGSYEQYF.